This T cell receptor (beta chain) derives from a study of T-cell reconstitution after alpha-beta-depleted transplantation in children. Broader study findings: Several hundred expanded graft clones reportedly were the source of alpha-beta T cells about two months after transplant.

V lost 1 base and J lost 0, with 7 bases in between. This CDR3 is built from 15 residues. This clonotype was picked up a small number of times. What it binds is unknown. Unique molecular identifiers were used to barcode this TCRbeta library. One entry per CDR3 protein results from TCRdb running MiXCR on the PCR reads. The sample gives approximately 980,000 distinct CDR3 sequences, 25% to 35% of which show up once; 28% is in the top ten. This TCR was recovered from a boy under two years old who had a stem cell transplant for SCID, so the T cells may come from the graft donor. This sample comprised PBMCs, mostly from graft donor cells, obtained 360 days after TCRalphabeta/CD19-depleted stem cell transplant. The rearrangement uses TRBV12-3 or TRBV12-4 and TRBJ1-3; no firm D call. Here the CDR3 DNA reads TGTGCCAGCAGTTTAGAGGCAATCTCTGGAAACACCATATATTTT. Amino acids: CASSLEAISGNTIYF.